Shown below are 10 T cell receptor beta chains from a single sample sequenced in a study of T cell repertoires in cytomegalovirus infection. TCRdb processed the reads anew with MiXCR; each CDR3 protein has one entry. The table lists under 300,000 distinct CDR3 sequences, 9% to 15% of them singletons, with around 1.6% in the top ten. Sequencing was carried out using PBMCs. The origin of the receptors is a human donor in good health (CMV status not recorded). Some clones in this sample may be carry-over from other donors' samples.

There are many counts of this clonotype. This chain links TRBV19 with TRBJ1-6, with unresolved D. Germline V gene data show CDR1 as LNHDA and CDR2 as SQIVND (reference sequence). V dropped 3 bases and J dropped 0 bases, with 15 bases sitting between them. The CDR3 is made up of 18 amino acids. The CDR3 DNA is TGTGCCAGTAGTATCTCCCAGCCTCTCAGCTCCTATAATTCACCCCTCCACTTT. It translates to CASSISQPLSSYNSPLHF.

This clonotype was seen a few times. The rearrangement links TRBV11-1 to TRBJ1-1; D unclear. V was shortened by 5 bases and J by 1 base, with 8 bases between the two germline ends. CDR1 is SGHAT and CDR2 is FQDESV in the germline V gene (reference sequence). The CDR3 is 13 amino acids. CDR3 loop: CASSVYGNTEAFF. The CDR3 DNA is TGTGCCAGCAGCGTATATGGGAACACTGAAGCTTTCTTT.

For the CDR3, the DNA is TGTGCCAGCACTATCGGACTAGCGGCTTACAATGAGCAGTTCTTC. Encoded protein: CASTIGLAAYNEQFF. The chain carries TRBV2 and TRBJ2-1, with TRBD2 matching 10 bases. The J segment lost 4 bases and the V segment lost 7 bases, leaving 7 bases of the junction unmatched. The CDR3 is 15 amino acids. Germline loops: CDR1 SNHLY, CDR2 FYNNEI.

In its sample, this clonotype was seen many times. The chain recombines TRBV7-2 with TRBJ1-3; perhaps TRBD1 as D (6 bases). Trimming removed 1 base at V and 0 bases at J, with 10 bases between. Germline lookup yields CDR1 SGHTA and CDR2 FQGNSA. CDR3 length equals 16 residues. Here the CDR3 DNA reads TGTGCCAGCAGCTTAGAGGGGGGGGGCTCTGGAAACACCATATATTTT. This codes for CASSLEGGGSGNTIYF.

V usage is TRBV20-1 and J usage is TRBJ2-7; 10 bases are a match to TRBD2. The CDR3 is 14 amino acids. V was clipped by 1 base and J by 3 bases; unmatched bases: 3. Germline CDR1 DFQATT, CDR2 SNEGSKA (reference sequence). This chain's CDR3 is CSARASGGGYEQYF. The CDR3 DNA follows: TGCAGTGCTAGAGCTAGCGGGGGTGGCTACGAGCAGTACTTC.

This clonotype was recorded many times. The chain couples TRBV12-3 or TRBV12-4 to TRBJ1-2, with D maybe TRBD1 (5 bases). This CDR3 is built from 13 residues. The ends were cut back, 7 bases at V and 8 bases at J, with 17 bases in the middle. This CDR3 reads CASTPVGVGGYTF. The CDR3 DNA reads as TGTGCCAGCACCCCCGTGGGGGTTGGCGGCTACACCTTC.

This clonotype was seen many times. The chain joins TRBV6-1 to TRBJ2-7, with D perhaps TRBD1 (5 bases). Trimming cost V 8 bases and J 2 bases, with 16 bases left between them. The germline V gene has CDR1 MNHNS and CDR2 SASEGT. The CDR3 is 14 residues long. The CDR3 nucleotides read TGTGCCAGCCGACAAGAATTAGGGGCCTACGAGCAGTACTTC. It encodes CASRQELGAYEQYF.

This clonotype was detected many times. J is TRBJ2-1 and V is TRBV28, with D possibly being TRBD1 (6 bases). Germline-derived CDR1 and CDR2 are MDHEN and SYDVKM. The CDR3 consists of 17 residues. Deletions cut 3 bases from V and 5 bases from J, with 20 bases between. This chain's CDR3 is CASSFLLRDNLDNEQFF. CDR3 coding DNA: TGTGCCAGCAGTTTCCTCCTTCGGGACAATTTGGACAATGAGCAGTTCTTC. The full variable domain, rest sourced from reference TRBV28 and TRBJ2-1, is DVKVTQSSRYLVKRTGEKVFLECVQDMDHENMFWYRQDPGLGLRLIYFSYDVKMKEKGDIPEGYSVSREKKERFSLILESASTNQTSMYLCASSFLLRDNLDNEQFFGPGTRLTVL.

At least ten counts were recorded for this clonotype. The chain carries TRBV7-2 and TRBJ1-2, with D possibly TRBD1 on 6 matching bases. Trimming removed 3 bases from V and 8 bases from J, with 10 bases in between. Germline V gene data show CDR1 as SGHTA and CDR2 as FQGNSA. The CDR3 contains 12 residues. CDR3 nucleotide sequence: TGTGCCAGCAGCTTCCCAGGGGTAGGCTACACCTTC. Translated, it gives CASSFPGVGYTF.

This clonotype has ten or more counts. This chain uses TRBV27 with TRBJ2-2; tentatively, D is TRBD1 (6 bases). This CDR3 has 16 amino acids. The V end lost 6 bases, the J end lost 2 bases, and 16 bases lay between the germline ends. The germline CDR1 and CDR2 sequences are MNHEY and SMNVEV (reference sequence). In DNA, the CDR3 is TGTGCCAGCAGCCCCCGTGCAGGGGCTAACACCGGGGAGCTGTTTTTT. Translated: CASSPRAGANTGELFF.